The subject of this entry is one TCR beta chain. The sample comes from a study of blood T cell repertoires in COVID-19. Across the study: Acute and convalescent COVID-19 specimens originated in the United States, Italy and Spain. Nucleic acid was either cDNA or gDNA, and it came from T cells, B-cell-depleted T cells, or PBMCs.

In the authors' methods: From reference gene primer amplification, estimates of nucleated cell counts were derived. Some clones are missing from TCRdb's copy, which holds only in-frame ones; the method was immunoSEQ multiplex PCR. V and J calls and clone size follow that table, whereas D and trimming were derived from the DNA. Of around 70,000 clones detected, 90% appear once; the ten largest clones hold roughly 9.7%. CDR1 is LNHDA, CDR2 SQIVND, per germline (reference sequence). V gave up 4 bases and J gave up 4 bases; unmatched junction bases: 2. The CDR3 runs 15 residues. The clonotype comes from a human donor in a cohort sampled during active COVID-19. This chain joins TRBV19 and TRBJ2-7; TRBD2 agrees at 15 bases. Sequencing used peripheral blood. The CDR3 sequence: CASSTGLAGGYEQYF. For the CDR3, the DNA is TGTGCCAGTAGTACGGGACTAGCGGGAGGTTACGAGCAGTACTTC.